This TCR beta chain was documented in a study of T cells in Graves' hyperthyroidism and ophthalmopathy. The CDR3 sequence is 14 residues long. The table lists this clonotype with a few counts. Mismatch with germline at one junction end may stem from a read error. The source material, RNA transcripts, was used to amplify TCR beta CDR3 regions. A first-round RT-PCR of the TCR CDR3 used the HTBI primer set. TCRdb called the multiplex PCR reads again in MiXCR, with one record for every CDR3 protein. The sample includes about 360,000 distinct CDR3 sequences, less than 15% of them seen just once. Clinical symptoms, serum thyroxine, TRAb, thyroid ultrasound and orbital computed tomography established diagnosis.

The clonotype comes from a man in his thirties or forties with Graves' hyperthyroidism that later progressed to Graves' ophthalmopathy. This chain uses TRBV12-3 or TRBV12-4 with TRBJ1-1, with TRBD1 matching 7 bases. Specimen: blood. The CDR3 reads CASSPRGQNTGAFF. CDR3 coding DNA: TGTGCCAGCAGTCCCCGGGGACAGAACACTGGAGCTTTCTTT.